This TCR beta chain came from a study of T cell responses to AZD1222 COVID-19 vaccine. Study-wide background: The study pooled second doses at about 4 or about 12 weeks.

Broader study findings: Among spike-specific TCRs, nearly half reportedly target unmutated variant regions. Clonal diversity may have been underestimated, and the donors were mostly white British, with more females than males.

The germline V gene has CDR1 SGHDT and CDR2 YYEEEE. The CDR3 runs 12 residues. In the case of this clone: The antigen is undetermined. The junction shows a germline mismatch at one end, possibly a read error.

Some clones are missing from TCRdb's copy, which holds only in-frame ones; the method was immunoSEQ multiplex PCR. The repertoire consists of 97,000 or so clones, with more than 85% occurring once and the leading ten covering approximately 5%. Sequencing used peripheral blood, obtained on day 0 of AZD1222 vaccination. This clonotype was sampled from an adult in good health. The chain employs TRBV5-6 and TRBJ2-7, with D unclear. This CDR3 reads CASSFQGNEQCF. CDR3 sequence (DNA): TGTGCCAGCAGCTTTCAAGGGAACGAGCAGTGCTTC.